These 15 T cell receptor beta chains share one sample of origin, sequenced in a study of T cell responses to AZD1222 COVID-19 vaccine. The table came from immunoSEQ multiplex PCR; TCRdb's copy has only in-frame clones and leaves some out. This table has 150,000 or so clones, 90% to 95% appearing once. The input for sequencing was peripheral blood, taken on day 0 of AZD1222 vaccination. The receptors derive from an adult in good health.

V usage is TRBV7-2 and J usage is TRBJ1-5; no clear D gene. This CDR3 has 13 amino acids. V was cut by 1 base and J by 6 bases, with 7 bases left in between. Germline V lookup: CDR1 SGHTA, CDR2 FQGNSA. In DNA, the CDR3 is TGTGCCAGCAGCTTAGGGCTCACTCAGCCCCAGCATTTT. This codes for CASSLGLTQPQHF.

This chain connects TRBV11-2 to TRBJ2-1, with a possible D match to TRBD2 (5 bases). The germline CDR1 and CDR2 sequences are SGHAT and FQNNGV. Between the trimmed V and J ends, which lost 5 bases and 9 bases, there was a span of 23 bases. The CDR3 is 16 amino acids. The CDR3 nucleotides are TGTGCCAGCAGCCCCAAGAGGGCCAGAGGAGGAGGTGAGCAGTTCTTC. This translates into CASSPKRARGGGEQFF. Combining the CDR3 with reference TRBV11-2 and TRBJ2-1 gives the whole variable domain EAGVAQSPRYKIIEKRQSVAFWCNPISGHATLYWYQQILGQGPKLLIQFQNNGVVDDSQLPKDRFSAERLKGVDSTLKIQPAKLEDSAVYLCASSPKRARGGGEQFFGPGTRLTVL.

This sequence joins TRBV4-3 and TRBJ2-2; the D is unclear. The CDR3 extends over 14 amino acids. CDR1 and CDR2 from the germline V gene are LGHNA and YSLEER. V was shortened by 1 base and J by 5 bases, with 8 bases between the two germline ends. The CDR3 nucleotides read TGCGCCAGCAGCCAAGGTTGGGAAACCGGGGAGCTGTTTTTT. Its protein product is CASSQGWETGELFF.

The genes are TRBV5-1 and TRBJ2-1, with 8 bases identical to TRBD2. V was clipped by 4 bases and J by 3 bases; unmatched bases: 3. Germline V gene sequence: CDR1 SGHRS, CDR2 YFSETQ. The CDR3 spans 14 residues. This CDR3 is CASSPGTSYNEQFF. Written as DNA, the CDR3 is TGCGCCAGCAGCCCTGGGACTAGCTACAATGAGCAGTTCTTC.

The table lists this clone with a count of one. The chain carries TRBV28 and TRBJ2-7, with 10 positions matching TRBD2. The CDR3 loop spans 14 amino acids. Germline CDR1 MDHEN, CDR2 SYDVKM. Unmatched junction bases numbered 11, after V lost 7 bases and J lost 8 bases. CDR3 DNA: TGTGCCAGCAAACAAAGGCCTAGCGGGAGTCAGCAGTACTTC. It is translated as CASKQRPSGSQQYF.

This clone was observed once. This chain links TRBV6-4 with TRBJ2-1; TRBD2 agrees at 12 bases. The CDR3 is made up of 15 amino acids. The germline gives CDR1 MRHNA, CDR2 SNTAGT. J gave up 4 bases and V 3 bases, and 1 base lay outside the gene matches. The CDR3 spells CASSEGTSGYNEQFF. Here the CDR3 DNA reads TGTGCCAGCAGTGAAGGGACTAGCGGGTACAATGAGCAGTTCTTC.

This clone was observed a single time. CDR3: CAWSLRGTHGYTF. The CDR3 nucleotides are TGTGCCTGGAGCCTACGGGGCACCCATGGCTACACCTTC. V is TRBV30 and J is TRBJ1-2; D is perhaps TRBD1 (5 bases). Germline V gene data show CDR1 as GTSNPN and CDR2 as SVGIG (reference sequence). V was cut by 3 bases and J by 6 bases, with 14 bases left in between. CDR3 length equals 13 residues.

The rearrangement uses TRBV11-1 and TRBJ2-5; D is undetermined. In germline, CDR1 is SGHAT, CDR2 FQDESV (reference sequence). Trimming removed 4 bases from V and 2 bases from J, with 11 bases in between. This CDR3 spans 14 amino acids. The CDR3 region has the DNA TGTGCCAGCAGCTCCAGGCCCGAACAAGAGACCCAGTACTTC. Translated, it gives CASSSRPEQETQYF.

This chain links TRBV5-5 with TRBJ2-7; 9 bases map to TRBD1. CDR1 and CDR2 from the germline V gene are SGHKS and YYEKEE (reference sequence). V shed 0 bases and J 2 bases; nucleotides not matched to a gene: 0. The CDR3 runs to 14 residues. This CDR3 is CASSLGDRAYEQYF. The CDR3 DNA reads as TGTGCCAGCAGCTTGGGGGACAGGGCCTACGAGCAGTACTTC.

This chain connects TRBV6-5 to TRBJ1-2; D perhaps matches TRBD1 (5 bases). The CDR3 extends over 14 amino acids. Between the trimmed V and J ends, which lost 5 bases and 6 bases, there was a span of 16 bases. In germline, CDR1 is MNHEY, CDR2 SVGAGI. The CDR3 protein is CASSQTGTPNGYTF. The CDR3, as DNA: TGTGCCAGCAGTCAAACCGGGACTCCTAATGGCTACACCTTC.

J is TRBJ1-5 and V is TRBV18; the match to TRBD1 covers 7 bases. The V and J ends lost 5 bases and 5 bases, in that order; junction bases with no gene match: 6. CDR3 size: 14 residues. Germline CDR1 and CDR2: KGHSH and LQKENI. This chain's CDR3 is CASSTDRAYQPQHF. The CDR3 DNA is TGTGCCAGCTCAACAGACAGGGCCTATCAGCCCCAGCATTTT.

The CDR3 sequence is CASKGRGREGTGELFF. DNA for the CDR3: TGCGCCAGCAAGGGCAGGGGGCGCGAGGGCACCGGGGAGCTGTTTTTT. The chain is built from TRBV23-1 and TRBJ2-2, with TRBD1 matching over 8 bases. TRBV23-1 is an ORF for which the function is uncertain. Germline trimming cut 7 bases from V and 4 bases from J; bases unmatched to any gene: 11. The length of the CDR3 is 16 residues.

The genes are TRBV11-2 and TRBJ2-7; no clear D. V was shortened by 5 bases and J by 7 bases, with 9 bases between the two germline ends. The CDR3 is 11 amino acids. CDR1 is SGHAT and CDR2 is FQNNGV in the germline V gene. CDR3 DNA: TGTGCCAGCAGCCCATCCTTGGAGCAGTACTTC. It is translated as CASSPSLEQYF.

V is TRBV27 and J is TRBJ2-1; D is uncertain. Germline V gene lookup returns CDR1 MNHEY and CDR2 SMNVEV (reference sequence). The CDR3 spans 14 residues. Trimming shortened V by 3 bases and J by 7 bases, and 13 bases separated the two germline ends. Here the CDR3 DNA reads TGTGCCAGCAGTTTTTCGGGCCTCGCAAATGAGCAGTTCTTC. It yields the protein CASSFSGLANEQFF.

V usage is TRBV25-1 and J usage is TRBJ1-1; D possibly corresponds to TRBD1 (5 bases). The V end lost 7 bases, the J end lost 1 base, and 13 bases lay between the germline ends. Germline loops: CDR1 MGHDK, CDR2 SYGVNS. This CDR3 is 14 amino acids long. CDR3: CASTPGHANTEAFF. The CDR3 bases are TGTGCCAGCACCCCGGGGCACGCGAACACTGAAGCTTTCTTT.